This T cell receptor beta chain is from a study of OX40 agonist ivuxolimab in advanced cancers. Describing the broader study: Ivuxolimab was a fully human IgG2 agonistic monoclonal antibody targeting the costimulatory receptor OX40 (CD134). Three dose-escalation patients achieved partial responses, one with hepatocellular carcinoma and two with cutaneous melanoma. Among the approximately 50 dose-escalation patients, some 20 had hepatocellular carcinoma, 15 melanoma, 9 renal cell carcinoma and 9 head and neck cancer. The paper describes the monotherapy dose-escalation part (N of about 50 patients) of the phase I trial of ivuxolimab. In the dose-escalation cohort, nearly 85% of patients were male, and the mean age was roughly 56 years with a range of about 20 to 90. Prior anti-PD-1, anti-PD-L1 or anti-CTLA-4 therapy was permitted, and roughly two fifths of dose-escalation patients had received checkpoint inhibitors. Peripheral TCRbeta sequencing aimed to test whether ivuxolimab altered TCR sequence diversity and caused clonal T-cell expansion. Intravenous ivuxolimab was administered to patients every 2 weeks at six dose levels: 0.01, 0.1, 0.3, 1.5, 3 and 10 mg/kg.

The trial excluded patients who had a history of autoimmune disease or were on systemic immunosuppression. Peripheral blood for TCR sequencing was collected from all dose cohorts at baseline, on cycle 4 day 1, and on cycle 7 day 1. The samples were taken from a phase I, first-in-human, multicenter, open-label dose-escalation trial of ivuxolimab. Adults with locally advanced or metastatic melanoma, renal cell, hepatocellular, or head and neck squamous cell carcinoma were enrolled in the trial. Before TCR sequencing, CD4+ T cells and CD8+ T cells from peripheral blood were sorted into separate populations. Genomic DNA was extracted from sorted cells for sequencing of the TCRbeta CDR3 region. The immunoSEQ Assay was used to sequence the TCRbeta CDR3 regions. The table comes from immuneACCESS by way of TCRdb, which keeps in-frame sequences with V and J called. Part of the clones is missing from these tables; in studies checked, under half for an unresolved V gene and the rest for unknown reasons. This sample gives fewer than 85,000 clones in total; more than 70% of them show up just once. The leading ten clones occupy approximately 0.8% of the sample.

About this clone itself: What antigen it recognizes has not been identified. It has no much larger one-base neighbor in the sample; base qualities were not kept.

CDR1 and CDR2 were assigned from the germline V gene as KGHSH and LQKENI. From its cysteine to its phenylalanine, the CDR3 spans 17 amino acids. Kept here is only the CDR3 DNA, which spans 51 bases and is read in frame from base 1. V gives up 2 bases and J gives up 6 bases, and the segment between their germline ends measures 20 bases. Study-wide findings and limitations: At doses from 0.1 to 3.0 mg/kg, clonal expansion was seen in both CD4+ and CD8+ blood T cells between baseline and week 6. The antigen specificity of the clonally expanded peripheral T cells was not determined. Low levels of normalized T-cell clonal expansion were also seen in some patients who did not respond. In partial responders in the 0.1-3.0 mg/kg groups, normalized peripheral clonal expansion was found to be among the lowest, especially among CD8+ T cells. After ivuxolimab, CD8+ T cells had more expanded clones than CD4+ T cells on average.

The specimen comprised CD4+ or CD8+ T cells sorted from blood, sampled in a trial of the OX40 agonist ivuxolimab. The source is an adult with an advanced solid tumor such as melanoma, head and neck, liver or kidney cancer. The rearranged segments are TRBV18 and TRBJ2-1; perhaps TRBD2 is the D gene, with 5 bases matching. The CDR3 reads as follows: CASSPSIAERAFNEQFF. The bases are TGTGCCAGCTCACCAAGCATTGCCGAGAGGGCCTTCAATGAGCAGTTCTTC. With the rest looked up from the reference TRBV18 and TRBJ2-1 genes rather than sequenced, the full variable domain is NAGVMQNPRHLVRRRGQEARLRCSPMKGHSHVYWYRQLPEEGLKFMVYLQKENIIDESGMPKERFSAEFPKEGPSILRIQQVVRGDSAAYFCASSPSIAERAFNEQFFGPGTRLTVL.